These 22 T cell receptor beta chains share one sample of origin, sequenced in a study of tissue T cells after allogeneic stem cell transplantation. Here immunoSEQ multiplex PCR was the method, and the copy in TCRdb shows in-frame clones only, minus some. The repertoire holds around 4,500 clones, with 59% as singletons. As to time point: mouse harvest day 7 after allogeneic transplant. Each mouse received 10^7 T-cell-depleted marrow cells plus 10^6 splenic CD5+ T cells by tail vein. Sequenced material: spleen. The receptor set was obtained from a female BALB/c mouse given C57BL/6 T cells with graft-versus-host disease after an allogeneic hematopoietic cell transplant.

By frequency in the sample, this clone is medium-sized. Genes and germline are mouse. The read ends 1 residue early relative to the CDR3; the germline J gene fills the gap. The J gene is TRBJ2-5, the V gene TRBV12-2; 12 bases fit TRBD2. This CDR3 contains 16 residues. Germline lookup yields CDR1 SGHLS and CDR2 HYDKME. Trimming at V came to 4 bases and at J to 2 bases, leaving 6 bases not matched to a gene. The part of the CDR3 DNA that was read is TGTGCCAGCTCCCCCGGGACTGGGGGGACCCAAGACACCCAGTAC. This codes for CASSPGTGGTQDTQY. In full, the CDR3 is CASSPGTGGTQDTQYF.

A note on this clone: The listed genes are named as in mouse. The read ends 1 residue before the CDR3 terminus; that terminus is restored from the germline J gene. The chain recombines TRBV13-2 with TRBJ2-2; D remains unclear. Trimming left V 0 bases short and J 4 bases short, with 7 bases between. The length of the CDR3 is 14 residues. Germline CDR1 and CDR2: NNHNN and SYGAGS (reference sequence). The CDR3: CASGDALVTGQLYF. The sequenced part of the CDR3 DNA is TGTGCCAGCGGTGATGCCCTGGTCACCGGGCAGCTCTAC.

Points on this clone: Genes here carry mouse names. The read gets to within 1 residue of the CDR3 end, and the germline J gene fills in the rest. J is TRBJ1-1 and V is TRBV13-2; maybe TRBD1 (6 bases). V was cut by 0 bases and J by 6 bases, with 9 bases left in between. The CDR3 loop spans 13 amino acids. Germline-derived CDR1 and CDR2 are NNHNN and SYGAGS (reference sequence). The sequenced part of the CDR3 DNA is TGTGCCAGCGGTGATGCGGGACAATCAGAAGTCTTC. The encoded protein is CASGDAGQSEVF. The complete CDR3 protein is CASGDAGQSEVFF.

This clone has more than one count but fewer than ten. Gene names are the mouse ones. Read sequence stops 1 residue before the CDR3 end, and the germline J gene provides the missing end. V usage is TRBV15 and J usage is TRBJ2-7; D gene ambiguous. The V gene's germline CDR1 is SGHND and CDR2 FRSKSL. The CDR3 has 13 residues. The ends were cut back, 1 base at V and 4 bases at J, with 8 bases in the middle. The sequenced CDR3 bases are TGTGCCAGCAGTTTAGAGGGCAATTATGAACAGTAC. This translates into CASSLEGNYEQY. The CDR3, in full, reads CASSLEGNYEQYF. The full variable domain, completed using reference TRBV15 and TRBJ2-7, is DAGVTQTPRHEVAEKGQTIILKCEPVSGHNDLFWYRQTKIQGLELLSYFRSKSLMEDGGAFKDRFKAEMLNSSFSTLKIQPTEPKDSAVYLCASSLEGNYEQYFGPGTRLTVL.

A note on this clone: The genes and germline here are from mouse. The missing CDR3 end, 1 residue past where the read stops, is filled in from the germline J gene. The chain carries TRBV19 and TRBJ2-3, with TRBD1 matching over 8 bases. The germline V gene has CDR1 FNHDT and CDR2 SITEND (reference sequence). V lost 3 bases and J lost 3; bases outside the gene matches: 6. There are 15 residues in the CDR3. The CDR3 bases that were read are TGTGCCAGCAGTAAGCCAGGGGGCGCGGCAGAAACGCTGTAT. Encoded protein: CASSKPGGAAETLY. From start to end, the CDR3 is CASSKPGGAAETLYF.

On this clone itself: The gene names here belong to mouse. The CDR3 end falls 1 residue outside the read, so it is completed with the germline J gene. The chain links TRBV2 to TRBJ2-1; weak D call: TRBD1 (6 bases). The V gene's germline CDR1 is LGHNA and CDR2 YSYQKL. Trimming took off 2 bases at V and 4 bases at J, with 12 bases between the two ends. The CDR3 is 15 residues long. The CDR3 bases that were read are TGTGCCAGCAGCCAACCGGGACAAAAATATGCTGAGCAGTTC. It is translated as CASSQPGQKYAEQF. The CDR3, in full, reads CASSQPGQKYAEQFF.

A note on this clone: Mouse names are used for the genes. The DNA ends 1 residue before the CDR3 does, and the rest of the CDR3 is filled in from the germline J gene. V and J are TRBV13-1 and TRBJ2-4; TRBD2 agrees at 9 bases. Germline CDR1 reads NSHNY; CDR2 reads SYGAGN. CDR3 size: 16 residues. V trimming: 2 bases; J trimming: 1 base; junction bases outside the gene matches: 5. The CDR3 bases that were read are TGTGCCAGCAGTGACACTGGGGGGCCGGGTCAAAACACCTTGTAC. Its protein is CASSDTGGPGQNTLY. From start to end, the CDR3 is CASSDTGGPGQNTLYF.

Concerning this clone: Gene and germline names: mouse. The read stops 1 residue short of the end of the CDR3; the missing end is completed from the germline J gene. V is TRBV26 and J is TRBJ2-7; D might be TRBD1 (6 bases). This CDR3 contains 11 residues. Trimming left V 4 bases short and J 5 bases short, with 6 bases between. Germline V lookup: CDR1 KGHPV, CDR2 FQNQEV (reference sequence). CDR3 DNA (partial): TGTGCCAGCAGTCGACAGGATGAACAGTAC. Its protein product is CASSRQDEQY. The CDR3 as a whole reads CASSRQDEQYF.

Of note for this clone: Gene names and germline refer to mouse. The CDR3 loop is CTCRGTDTEVFF. CDR3 DNA (partial): TGCACCTGCAGGGGGACAGACACAGAAGTCTTC. This rearrangement joins TRBV1 to TRBJ1-1; 7 bases match TRBD1. From the germline J gene comes the end of the CDR3, since the read stops 1 residue before it. CDR1 is NSQYPW, CDR2 LRSPGD, per germline (reference sequence). Trimming cost V 6 bases and J 3 bases; bases outside gene matches: 1. The CDR3 extends over 12 amino acids.

Concerning this clone itself: Genes and germline are mouse. The CDR3 is CASGDAGRGNQAPLF. CDR3 DNA (partial): TGTGCCAGCGGTGATGCAGGGAGAGGCAACCAGGCTCCGCTT. This chain uses TRBV13-2 with TRBJ1-5, with D possibly matching TRBD1 (5 bases). Sequencing ends 1 residue short of the CDR3 end; the germline J gene provides the rest. V dropped 0 bases and J dropped 3 bases, with 10 bases sitting between them. Germline CDR1 is NNHNN and CDR2 is SYGAGS (reference sequence). The CDR3 is made up of 15 amino acids.

With respect to this clone: Gene labels here are mouse ones. The read ends 1 residue shy of where the CDR3 ends; the end is completed using the germline J gene. The chain links TRBV16 to TRBJ2-2, with TRBD1 identical over 8 bases. J gave up 3 bases and V 2 bases, and 2 bases lay outside the gene matches. The CDR3 sequence is 15 residues long. Germline CDR1 reads SGHSA; CDR2 reads FRNQAP. CDR3 DNA, as far as it was read: TGTGCAAGCAGCTTACAGGGGGCCGACACCGGGCAGCTCTAC. Translating it yields CASSLQGADTGQLY. In full, the CDR3 reads CASSLQGADTGQLYF.

Comments on this clone: Here the gene names and germline are mouse. CDR3 DNA, as far as it was read: TGCTCCAGCAGCCGTCAGGGGCCCCAAGACACCCAGTAC. Amino acid sequence: CSSSRQGPQDTQY. The CDR3 in its entirety is CSSSRQGPQDTQYF. This chain connects TRBV23 to TRBJ2-5; the table gives TRBD1 as D, unverified against the DNA. The missing CDR3 end, 1 residue past where the read stops, is filled in from the germline J gene. This CDR3 is 14 amino acids long. The V gene's germline CDR1 is KGHTA and CDR2 FQNQQP.

As regards this clone: Gene names refer to mouse genes. Read sequence stops 1 residue before the CDR3 end, and the germline J gene provides the missing end. The genes are TRBV1 and TRBJ2-4; 7 nucleotides line up with TRBD2. This CDR3 has 15 residues. J lost 0 bases, V lost 2 bases, and 2 bases had no gene match. Germline assignment: CDR1 NSQYPW and CDR2 LRSPGD (reference sequence). The CDR3 here is CTCSAPGGSQNTLYF. CDR3 DNA (partial): TGCACCTGCAGTGCACCTGGGGGTAGTCAAAACACCTTGTAC.

Details on this clone: Mouse gene names apply. The read comes to an end 1 residue before the CDR3 does, leaving the germline J gene to fill in the end. The chain joins TRBV23 to TRBJ1-1; TRBD1 is the table's D call and was not checked against the DNA. Germline CDR1 reads KGHTA; CDR2 reads FQNQQP. The CDR3 spans 13 residues. CDR3 sequence: CSSSHGQNTEVFF. The sequenced CDR3 bases are TGCTCCAGCAGTCACGGACAAAACACAGAAGTCTTC.

To note about this clone: Mouse gene names and germline throughout. The sequence runs out 1 residue before the end of the CDR3; the remainder is reconstructed from the germline J gene. The chain is built from TRBV26 and TRBJ1-4; no firm D call. The CDR3 runs to 13 residues. V was shortened by 3 bases and J by 0 bases, with 2 bases between the two germline ends. Germline CDR1 and CDR2: KGHPV and FQNQEV (reference sequence). Incomplete CDR3 DNA: TGTGCCAGCAGTCTCCTTTCCAACGAAAGATTATTT. Protein sequence: CASSLLSNERLF. The whole CDR3 reads CASSLLSNERLFF.

Remarks on this clone: Gene names and germline refer to mouse. Read coverage stops 1 residue before the CDR3 terminus; the germline J gene supplies the remainder. The chain has TRBV26 and TRBJ2-4, with D tentatively TRBD2 (6 bases). CDR3 length: 14 amino acids. V lost 4 bases, J lost 0 bases, and 8 bases lay in between. Per the germline V gene, CDR1 is KGHPV and CDR2 is FQNQEV (reference sequence). The covered CDR3 bases are TGTGCCAGCAGTCGGGACTATAGTCAAAACACCTTGTAC. Amino acids: CASSRDYSQNTLY. In full, the CDR3 is CASSRDYSQNTLYF.

This clone was seen just once. An end of the junction does not agree with germline; a read error may underlie this. Gene names refer to mouse genes. The read comes to an end 1 residue before the CDR3 does, leaving the germline J gene to fill in the end. The chain couples TRBV13-1 to TRBJ2-7; the D gene is possibly TRBD1 (5 bases). The CDR3 has 11 residues. Germline assignment: CDR1 NSHNY and CDR2 SYGAGN. The CDR3 spells CVSSEGYEQYF. Incomplete CDR3 DNA: TGTGTCAGCAGTGAGGGGTATGAACAGTAC.

On this clone: A far larger clone differs by one base, so this is likely a read error. The germline and genes are mouse ones. The read comes to an end 1 residue before the CDR3 does, leaving the germline J gene to fill in the end. Other DNA sequences in this sample translate to the same CDR3. V and J are TRBV13-2 and TRBJ2-7; 7 nucleotides agree with TRBD2. V lost 5 bases and J lost 4; bases outside the gene matches: 3. The CDR3 spans 12 residues. Germline CDR1 reads NNHNN; CDR2 reads SYGAGS (reference sequence). The CDR3 spells CASGLGVYEQYF. The CDR3 DNA, read in part, is TGTGCCAGCGGCCTGGGGGTTTATGAACAGTAC.

As concerns this clone: All gene names here are mouse names. The read terminates 1 residue before the CDR3 end, so the remaining end is supplied by the germline J gene. The chain combines TRBV26 with TRBJ2-7; D uncertain. The ends were cut back, 2 bases at V and 2 bases at J, with 4 bases in the middle. The length of the CDR3 is 12 residues. The germline gives CDR1 KGHPV, CDR2 FQNQEV (reference sequence). The CDR3 sequence: CASSLTAYEQYF. The sequenced part of the CDR3 DNA is TGTGCCAGCAGTCTGACAGCCTATGAACAGTAC.

Remarks on this clone: Germline and genes: mouse. Sequencing ends 1 residue short of the CDR3 end; the germline J gene provides the rest. The chain carries TRBV5 and TRBJ2-5, with 9 bases matching TRBD1. This CDR3 has 13 amino acids. Trimming took 4 bases from V and 5 from J; bases not matched to a gene: 1. Per germline, CDR1 LGHNA and CDR2 YNLKQL (reference sequence). CDR3 in amino acids: CASSPGQGDTQYF. The DNA read from the CDR3 is TGTGCCAGCAGCCCGGGACAGGGAGACACCCAGTAC.

As regards this clone: Gene names are the mouse ones. The read terminates 1 residue ahead of where the CDR3 ends, so the germline J gene completes it. The chain recombines TRBV3 with TRBJ2-7; 7 nucleotides match TRBD1. Germline V gene sequence: CDR1 SNHLY, CDR2 FYNGKV (reference sequence). This CDR3 has 15 amino acids. V was pared by 4 bases and J by 0 bases, with 6 bases of the junction left unmatched. This chain's CDR3 is CASSYPGQNSYEQYF. CDR3 DNA (partial): TGTGCCAGCAGCTATCCGGGACAGAACTCCTATGAACAGTAC.

The sample holds a few counts of this clone. Gene names and germline refer to mouse. CDR3 sequence: CASSEQGAGNTLYF. The sequenced CDR3 bases are TGTGCAAGCAGCGAACAGGGGGCTGGAAATACGCTCTAT. The rearrangement links TRBV16 to TRBJ1-3; 8 bases match TRBD1. The CDR3 goes on 1 residue after the read ends, and that part is filled in from the germline J gene. This CDR3 is 14 amino acids long. Per the germline V gene, CDR1 is SGHSA and CDR2 is FRNQAP. V shed 5 bases and J 2 bases; nucleotides not matched to a gene: 2.